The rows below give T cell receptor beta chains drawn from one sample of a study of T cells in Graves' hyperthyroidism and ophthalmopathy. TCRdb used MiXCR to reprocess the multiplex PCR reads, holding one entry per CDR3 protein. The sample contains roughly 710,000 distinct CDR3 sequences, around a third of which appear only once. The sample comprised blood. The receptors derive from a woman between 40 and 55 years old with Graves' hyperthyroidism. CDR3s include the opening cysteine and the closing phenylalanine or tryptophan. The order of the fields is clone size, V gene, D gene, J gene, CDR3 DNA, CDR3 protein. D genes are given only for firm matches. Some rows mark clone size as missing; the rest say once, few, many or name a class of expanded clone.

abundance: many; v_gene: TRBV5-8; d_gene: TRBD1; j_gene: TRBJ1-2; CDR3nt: TGTGCCAGCAGCTCCGGACAGGACTATGGCTACACCTTC; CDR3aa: CASSSGQDYGYTF
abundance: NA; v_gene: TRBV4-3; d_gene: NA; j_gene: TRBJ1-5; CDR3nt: TGCGCCAGCAGCCAAGGGGTTCAGCAGCCCCAGCATTTT; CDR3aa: CASSQGVQQPQHF
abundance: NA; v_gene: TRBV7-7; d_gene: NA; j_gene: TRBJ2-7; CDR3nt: TGTGCTAGCAGCCCCCAGGGGAAATACTACGAGCAGCACTTC; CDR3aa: CASSPQGKYYEQHF
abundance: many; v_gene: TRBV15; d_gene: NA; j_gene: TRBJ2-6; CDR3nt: TGTGCCACCAGCACGGACCTTTCCTCTGGGGCCAACGTCCTGACTTTC; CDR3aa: CATSTDLSSGANVLTF
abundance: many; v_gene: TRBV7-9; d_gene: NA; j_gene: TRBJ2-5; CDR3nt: TGTGCCAGCAGCCCGGTGGGCCGAGAGACCCAGTACTTC; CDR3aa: CASSPVGRETQYF
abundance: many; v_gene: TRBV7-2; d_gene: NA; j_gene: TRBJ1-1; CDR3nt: TGTGCCAGCAGTAAGATGCAGGGGAACACTGAAGCTTTCTTT; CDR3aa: CASSKMQGNTEAFF
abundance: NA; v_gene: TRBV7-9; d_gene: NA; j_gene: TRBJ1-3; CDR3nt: TGTGCCAGCAGCGTGGGACTGTACTCTGGAAACACCATATATTTT; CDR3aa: CASSVGLYSGNTIYF
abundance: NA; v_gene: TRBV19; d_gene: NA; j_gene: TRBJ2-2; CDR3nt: TGTGCCAGTAGTATTCGGGACACCGGGGAGCTGTTTTTT; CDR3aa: CASSIRDTGELFF
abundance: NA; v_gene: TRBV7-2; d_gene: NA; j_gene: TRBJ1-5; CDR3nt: TGTGCCAGCAGCTTCTCGGCAGGGGACGATAATCAGCCCCAGCATTTT; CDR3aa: CASSFSAGDDNQPQHF
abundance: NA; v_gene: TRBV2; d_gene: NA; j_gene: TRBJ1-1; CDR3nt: TGTGCCAGCAGTGAACACCCTTTACAGGGAGGCATGAACACTGAAGCTTTCTTT; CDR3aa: CASSEHPLQGGMNTEAFF
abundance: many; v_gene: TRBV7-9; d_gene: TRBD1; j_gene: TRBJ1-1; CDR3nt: TGTGCCAGCAGCCATATCCAGGGGGCGAACACTGAAGCTTTCTTT; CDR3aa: CASSHIQGANTEAFF
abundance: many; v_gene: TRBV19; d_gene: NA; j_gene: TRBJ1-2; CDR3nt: TGTGCCAGCCTCAAGGGGGGCGACGGGGAGAGACACACCTTC; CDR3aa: CASLKGGDGERHTF
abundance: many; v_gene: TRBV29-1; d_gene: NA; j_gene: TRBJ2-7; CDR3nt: TGCAGCGTTCTCCACGGGTCCTCCTACGAGCAGTACTTC; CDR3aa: CSVLHGSSYEQYF
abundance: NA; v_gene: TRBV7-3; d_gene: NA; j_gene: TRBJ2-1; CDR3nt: TGTGCCAGCAGCTTAACTCCGTACAATGAGCAGTTCTTC; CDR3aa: CASSLTPYNEQFF
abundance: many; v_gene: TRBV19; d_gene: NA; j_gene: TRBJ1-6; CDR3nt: TGTGCCAGTAGTATAGAGCACAGGTACTCACCCCTCCACTTT; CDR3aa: CASSIEHRYSPLHF
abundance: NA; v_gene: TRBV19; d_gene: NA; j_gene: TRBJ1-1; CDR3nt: TGTGCCAGTAGTAATGGGGCACCGGGACCGAACACTGAAGCTTTCTTT; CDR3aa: CASSNGAPGPNTEAFF
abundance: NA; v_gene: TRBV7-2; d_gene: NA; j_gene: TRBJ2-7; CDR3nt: TGTGCCAGCAGCTTACAGGGTCCTCTCTACGAGCAGTACTTC; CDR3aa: CASSLQGPLYEQYF